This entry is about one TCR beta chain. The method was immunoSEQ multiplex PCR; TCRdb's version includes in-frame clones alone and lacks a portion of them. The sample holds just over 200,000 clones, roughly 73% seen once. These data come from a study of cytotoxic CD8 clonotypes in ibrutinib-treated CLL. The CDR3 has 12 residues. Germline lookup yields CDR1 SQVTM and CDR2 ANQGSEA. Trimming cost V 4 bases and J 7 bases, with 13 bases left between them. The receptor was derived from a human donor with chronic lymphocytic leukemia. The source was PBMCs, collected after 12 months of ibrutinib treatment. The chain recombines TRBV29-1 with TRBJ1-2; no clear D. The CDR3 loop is CSVVATPGGYTF. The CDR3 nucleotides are TGCAGCGTTGTAGCGACACCGGGTGGCTACACCTTC.